This passage covers 12 T cell receptor beta chains from one sample sequenced in a study of CD8+ T cells in alopecia areata. This sample's treatment: oral pan-JAK inhibitor, 5-10 mg twice daily. Extracted from the samples, RNA was reverse transcribed into cDNA to serve as the sequencing template. Produced via immunoSEQ multiplex PCR; TCRdb's table is partial and in-frame only. The sample holds over 150,000 clones, roughly three fifths seen once. Material: CD8+ T cells sorted from blood, obtained at week 24, from a patient treated with tofacitinib. The receptors shown here come from a human donor with alopecia areata.

This rearrangement joins TRBV25-1 to TRBJ1-1; 10 bases are shared with TRBD1. V was clipped by 5 bases and J by 12 bases; unmatched bases: 6. The CDR3 totals 12 residues. Germline V CDR1 and CDR2: MGHDK, SYGVNS. The CDR3 region has the DNA TGTGCCAGCAGTTTTCGGGACAGGGGATCTTTCTTT. Protein: CASSFRDRGSFF.

This chain uses TRBV27 with TRBJ2-1; TRBD1 matches 9 bases. The ends lost 4 bases at V and 8 bases at J; junction bases unmatched: 15. CDR3 length equals 17 residues. Germline V gene sequence: CDR1 MNHEY, CDR2 SMNVEV (reference sequence). This CDR3 is CASSWASDRGYNDEQFF. CDR3 nucleotides: TGTGCCAGCAGTTGGGCCAGTGACAGGGGGTACAATGATGAGCAGTTCTTC.

This clone appeared a few times. This chain uses TRBV29-1 with TRBJ2-1; 9 positions match TRBD2. The length of the CDR3 is 14 residues. J lost 7 bases, V lost 4 bases, and 8 bases had no gene match. In germline, CDR1 is SQVTM, CDR2 ANQGSEA. The chain's CDR3 is CSVVGLAGRNEQFF. Here the CDR3 DNA reads TGCAGCGTTGTGGGGCTAGCGGGGAGAAATGAGCAGTTCTTC.

A few counts support this clone. The rearrangement links TRBV11-2 to TRBJ2-2; 7 bases are a match to TRBD1. V was pared by 4 bases and J by 0 bases, with 8 bases of the junction left unmatched. CDR1 is SGHAT, CDR2 FQNNGV, per germline. The CDR3 has 17 amino acids. CDR3 sequence: CASSSDPGTANTGELFF. For the CDR3, the DNA is TGTGCCAGCAGCTCGGACCCAGGGACAGCGAACACCGGGGAGCTGTTTTTT.

For this clone: The same CDR3 is also encoded by other DNA sequences in this sample. CDR3 residues: CASSLGSYEQYF. CDR3 coding DNA: TGTGCCAGCAGCTTGGGCTCCTACGAGCAGTACTTC. The chain uses TRBV7-9 and TRBJ2-7; D uncertain. V was pared by 3 bases and J by 0 bases, with 3 bases between. The CDR3 loop spans 12 amino acids. Germline V gene data show CDR1 as SEHNR and CDR2 as FQNEAQ (reference sequence).

The genes are TRBV2 and TRBJ1-2; unclear D gene. Germline assignment: CDR1 SNHLY and CDR2 FYNNEI. Trimming took 8 bases from V and 10 from J, leaving 11 bases between them. The CDR3 is made up of 10 amino acids. For the CDR3, the DNA is TGTGCCAGCTACGACCGGGCCTACACCTTC. Its translation: CASYDRAYTF.

V usage is TRBV29-1 and J usage is TRBJ1-3; D gene uncertain. Germline V gives CDR1 SQVTM, CDR2 ANQGSEA. Trimming pared 2 bases from V and 0 bases from J, leaving 8 bases between. The CDR3 consists of 14 residues. CDR3 in DNA: TGCAGCGTTGAACAATCAGGCTCTGGAAACACCATATATTTT. Protein: CSVEQSGSGNTIYF.

This sequence joins TRBV6-6 and TRBJ2-5; no clear D gene. The germline gives CDR1 MNHNY, CDR2 SVGAGI (reference sequence). The CDR3 consists of 11 residues. V shed 6 bases and J shed 6 bases, with 8 bases lying between them. CDR3: CASSRGQTQYF. The CDR3 nucleotides are TGTGCCAGCAGCCGAGGACAGACCCAGTACTTC.

The sample holds a few counts of this clone. The same CDR3 is also encoded by other DNA sequences in this sample. The chain is built from TRBV30 and TRBJ2-1; D is uncertain. There are 11 residues in the CDR3. V lost 1 base and J 10 bases, leaving 8 bases between the germline ends. In germline, CDR1 is GTSNPN, CDR2 SVGIG (reference sequence). Written as DNA, the CDR3 is TGTGCCTGGAGTGGGGGTAGCGAGCAGTTCTTC. Its translation is CAWSGGSEQFF.

This rearrangement joins TRBV4-1 to TRBJ1-1; 8 bases agree with TRBD1. The junction had 16 bases not matched to a gene; V was cut back by 3 bases and J by 7 bases. CDR3 length: 17 residues. The V gene's germline CDR1 is MGHRA and CDR2 YSYEKL. CDR3 in amino acids: CASSHPLWGQGALEAFF. CDR3 sequence (DNA): TGCGCCAGCAGCCATCCCCTATGGGGGCAGGGGGCCCTTGAAGCTTTCTTT.

The CDR3: CASSEGGGNEQFF. As DNA, the CDR3 is TGTGCCAGCAGCGAGGGCGGGGGAAATGAGCAGTTCTTC. The V and J genes are TRBV9 and TRBJ2-1, with TRBD2 matching over 7 bases. V lost 3 bases and J lost 7; bases outside the gene matches: 4. The CDR3 length is 13 residues. Germline-derived CDR1 and CDR2 are SGDLS and YYNGEE.

This rearrangement joins TRBV27 to TRBJ2-4; TRBD2 aligns across 7 bases. The CDR3 extends over 12 amino acids. CDR1 and CDR2 (germline): MNHEY, SMNVEV (reference sequence). The junction had 0 bases not matched to a gene; V was cut back by 2 bases and J by 8 bases. CDR3 protein: CASSLGGDIQYF. The CDR3 DNA follows: TGTGCCAGCAGTTTAGGGGGGGACATTCAGTACTTC.